This T cell receptor beta chain was captured by sequencing in a study of blood T cells in healthy people across ages (dated by TCRdb to 2014 to 2015). Turning to the overall study: Template switching captured roughly one uniquely barcoded TCR beta cDNA molecule per two T cells in model experiments. Age-related changes in TCR beta repertoire diversity were measured in the study by deep sequencing normalized with unique cDNA molecular identifiers. Four age groups were formed from the donors: young (average 16 years), middle-aged (roughly 38), aged (roughly 56) and long-lived (82). To avoid experimental bias, donors of different ages were randomly spread across the sequencing lanes. The study analyzed two additional independent replicas of 1 million unique cDNA reads from the same blood draw for two donors, one aged 18 to 29 and one aged 80 or older. Study-wide conclusions, independent of this receptor: The CMV infection status of donors was not known, potentially confounding age-related changes in expanded clonotypes. Compared with the aged group, the long-lived group had more naive CD4+ T cells, fewer expanded clones and increased TCR diversity, a pattern suggesting age selection. Bulk unsorted PBMC profiling prevented conclusive comparison of naive and antigen-experienced compartments. Estimates of total diversity from one million sequenced T cells were regarded as lower bounds and underestimates. As age increased, observed TCR beta diversity per million T cells dropped in a roughly linear way, and a significant reduction was already evident by age about 40. Observed TCR beta diversity correlated strongly with the percentage of naive T cells measured by flow cytometry.

Systemically healthy Caucasian individuals from Russia, approximately 39 in total and aged about 6 to 90 years, were included as donors. Approximately 9 milliliters of peripheral blood were collected from each donor into EDTA-treated Vacutainer tubes. Ficoll-Paque density-gradient centrifugation was used to isolate PBMCs, with at least 7 million per sample. Trizol reagent was used to extract total RNA from PBMCs, with at least 5 micrograms per sample. Naive CD45RAhigh/CD27high T cell percentages were measured by flow cytometry on a PBMC aliquot from every donor. Unmatched junction bases come to 3, with V trimmed by 4 bases and J by 3 bases. Via the germline V gene, CDR1 is SGHVS and CDR2 FNYEAQ. Reading from cysteine to phenylalanine, the CDR3 counts 15 amino acids. Only the CDR3 portion is preserved as DNA: 45 bases, with reading frame beginning at the first base. As to this clonotype: Its antigen target is currently unknown. No much larger clonotype is one base removed from it; base qualities were not supplied.

Library preparation used 5' RACE. Sequencer: Illumina HiSeq 2500. A second roughly 7 to 11 cycle PCR used a sample-barcoded 5' primer and a J-beta primer mix. Each TCR beta cDNA molecule received a unique molecular identifier from a template-switch 5' adaptor carrying 12 random nucleotides. Each sample yielded at least 2.5 million CDR3-containing paired-end reads. First-strand cDNA was synthesized from all RNA with the Mint cDNA synthesis kit, primed by a TRBC-specific oligonucleotide. After uracil-DNA glycosylase treatment, a first 18-cycle PCR used universal primers M1SS and BC2_uni_R on all cDNA. As for how the authors treated the data: Normalization of each sample was performed by random selection of 1 million high-quality reads, each carrying a distinct molecular identifier. Instead of being binned into consensus sequences, reads with shared molecular identifiers were discarded. CDR3 identification, clonotype clustering and error correction used MiTCR with a Q25 quality threshold and the strictest error-elimination algorithm. Lower-bound total TCR beta diversity was estimated with a nonparametric unseen species model using Euler transformation. Starting from the raw public reads, TCRdb applied fastp trimming at Q25, assembled clones with MiXCR and retained in-frame beta chains. Duplicate CDR3 protein sequences are folded into a single record with the most common DNA and genes. The V and J calls and clone size come from TCRdb's table, not from the authors' own analysis. This sample has around 940,000 distinct CDR3 sequences in its table, and about 51% of those were observed once. About a fifth of the sample goes to the ten largest clones.

The TCR originated in a woman aged 60 to 75 in good health. The V and J genes are TRBV7-6 and TRBJ2-3, with 11 junctional bases fitting TRBD2. The sequencing input was blood. In nucleotide form, the sequence is TGTGCCAGCAGCTCTAGCGGGAGGTATACAGATACGCAGTATTTT. Translated, it reads CASSSSGRYTDTQYF.